This paragraph covers one TCR beta chain sequence. Its antigen is unidentified. Sequencing used immunoSEQ multiplex PCR; TCRdb keeps in-frame clones, though not all of them. Among around 91,000 clones, approximately 88% were seen once, and the ten largest hold around 16%. The sample belongs to a study of T cells in localized non-small cell lung cancer. Per germline, CDR1 SGHRS and CDR2 YFSETQ. With 1 base removed from V and 1 base from J, the gap between germline ends came to 11 bases. This CDR3 is 15 amino acids long. Findings and limits, study-wide: The appearance of a median approximately 61 of the top 100 tumor clones was seen in adjacent lung. Uninvolved nearby lung showed the greatest T cell clonality, exceeding that found in tumor. Prolonged overall survival went with higher T cell density in the blood. As only one tumor region underwent sequencing, heterogeneity remains possible.

This sequence originates from a man between 40 and 70 years old with stage I squamous cell lung carcinoma. The V gene is TRBV5-1, the J gene TRBJ1-1; a weak D match, TRBD1 (5 bases). The sequences come from peripheral blood, collected before any cancer treatment. The CDR3 region has the DNA TGCGCCAGCAGCTTGATTGTGGGGGAGAACACTGAAGCTTTCTTT. It codes for CASSLIVGENTEAFF.